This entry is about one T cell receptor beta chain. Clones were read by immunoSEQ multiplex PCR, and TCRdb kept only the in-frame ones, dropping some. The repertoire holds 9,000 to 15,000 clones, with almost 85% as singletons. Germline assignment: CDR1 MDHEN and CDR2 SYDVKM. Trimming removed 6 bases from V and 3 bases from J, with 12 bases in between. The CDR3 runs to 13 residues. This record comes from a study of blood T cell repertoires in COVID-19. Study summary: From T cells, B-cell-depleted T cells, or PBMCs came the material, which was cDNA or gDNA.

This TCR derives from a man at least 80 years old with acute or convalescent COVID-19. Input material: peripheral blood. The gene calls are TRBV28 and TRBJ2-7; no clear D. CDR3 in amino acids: CASSLNLNYEQYF. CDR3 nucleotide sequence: TGTGCCAGCAGCCTAAACCTCAACTACGAGCAGTACTTC.